The sequence of this T cell receptor beta chain was determined in a study of T cells after yellow fever vaccination. Study-wide context: Libraries from low-cell-number fractions were prepared with the SMART-Seq v4 Ultra Low Input RNA kit.

This clonotype was seen a few times. The antigen remains unidentified. General study points: Boosting was followed by the reappearance of most primary-vaccination clones (around 95% CD4, about 90% CD8). Contaminants from the bulk population, in the form of abundant clonotypes, could be found in FACS-sorted repertoires.

This CDR3 region has 14 residues. Trimming at V came to 2 bases and at J to 5 bases, leaving 1 base not matched to a gene. Germline V gene lookup returns CDR1 SGHRS and CDR2 YFSETQ. Researchers made TCR cDNA using 5'RACE template switching, and this step added a universal primer site and UMIs. TCRdb processed the 5' RACE reads anew with MiXCR; each CDR3 protein has one entry. The sample gives hundreds of thousands of distinct CDR3 sequences, less than 4.5% of which show up once; around 20% is in the top ten. The TCR sequence derives from a man between 18 and 29 years old who received the YFV17D yellow fever vaccine. The input for sequencing was PBMCs, taken on the day of the yellow fever booster vaccination. The J gene is TRBJ1-5, the V gene TRBV5-1, with 10 positions matching TRBD1. This chain's CDR3 is CASSFGTGDQPQHF. The CDR3 coding sequence is TGCGCCAGCAGCTTTGGGACAGGGGATCAGCCCCAGCATTTT.